Following are 25 T cell receptor beta chains from one sample sequenced in a study of CD8 T cells in ankylosing spondylitis. TCRdb used MiXCR to reprocess the 5' RACE reads, holding one entry per CDR3 protein. The sample shows fewer than 250,000 distinct CDR3 sequences, approximately 10% of them seen only once. Sequencing was performed on blood, either unsorted or a sorted T cell fraction (not recorded which). The receptor source for this set is a male donor with ankylosing spondylitis or in good health (not recorded which).

In this sample, this clonotype turned up many times. V usage is TRBV29-1 and J usage is TRBJ1-2; the match to TRBD1 covers 8 bases. Unmatched junction bases numbered 13, after V lost 6 bases and J lost 7 bases. Germline-derived CDR1 and CDR2 are SQVTM and ANQGSEA. The CDR3 consists of 14 residues. The DNA of the CDR3 is TGCAGCGTCGGTACCGGACAGGGCTTAGGTGGCTACACCTTC. It is translated as CSVGTGQGLGGYTF.

This clonotype was counted only a few times. This rearrangement joins TRBV5-1 to TRBJ2-6; D perhaps matches TRBD2 (5 bases). Germline V gene lookup returns CDR1 SGHRS and CDR2 YFSETQ. Trimming stripped 1 base from V and 2 bases from J, with 7 bases between. The CDR3 runs 15 residues. The CDR3 region is CASSLSGAGANVLTF. The CDR3 DNA reads as TGCGCCAGCAGCTTGTCCGGGGCTGGGGCCAACGTCCTGACTTTC.

This clonotype was seen repeatedly, ten times or more. The gene calls are TRBV7-9 and TRBJ2-5; D is undetermined. Germline V lookup: CDR1 SEHNR, CDR2 FQNEAQ (reference sequence). This CDR3 is built from 11 residues. Trimming pared 4 bases from V and 4 bases from J, leaving 4 bases between. The CDR3 here is CASSSRETQYF. The CDR3 DNA sequence: TGTGCCAGCAGCTCCAGAGAGACCCAGTACTTC.

This clonotype was observed at least ten times. This chain links TRBV5-1 with TRBJ2-5; 7 nucleotides align to TRBD1. The V and J ends lost 4 bases and 3 bases, in that order; junction bases with no gene match: 9. Per the germline V gene, CDR1 is SGHRS and CDR2 is YFSETQ. This CDR3 has 15 residues. The chain's CDR3 is CASSIQQGREETQYF. In DNA, the CDR3 is TGCGCCAGCAGCATACAACAGGGGAGAGAAGAGACCCAGTACTTC.

This clonotype was seen many times. This chain uses TRBV5-1 with TRBJ1-5; possibly TRBD1 for D (5 bases). Germline-derived CDR1 and CDR2 are SGHRS and YFSETQ. V was cut by 0 bases and J by 9 bases, with 10 bases left in between. This CDR3 is 13 amino acids long. DNA for the CDR3: TGCGCCAGCAGCTTGGGGTCCGGGGGGCCCCAGCATTTT. Translation gives CASSLGSGGPQHF. Based on the CDR3 plus reference TRBV5-1 and TRBJ1-5, the full variable domain is KAGVTQTPRYLIKTRGQQVTLSCSPISGHRSVSWYQQTPGQGLQFLFEYFSETQRNKGNFPGRFSGRQFSNSRSEMNVSTLELGDSALYLCASSLGSGGPQHFGDGTRLSIL.

This clonotype occurred many times. The chain couples TRBV20-1 to TRBJ2-5; no clear D gene. The CDR3 sequence is 12 residues long. V lost 5 bases, J lost 5 bases, and 12 bases lay in between. Per germline, CDR1 DFQATT and CDR2 SNEGSKA (reference sequence). The CDR3 bases are TGCAGTGCTGGGCCAGTCAGGGAGACCCAGTACTTC. This codes for CSAGPVRETQYF.

This clonotype was found a few times. The V call is TRBV6-5, the J call TRBJ1-2, with TRBD1 identical over 9 bases. J lost 4 bases, V lost 4 bases, and 7 bases had no gene match. Looked up from germline, CDR1 is MNHEY and CDR2 is SVGAGI. The CDR3 length is 15 residues. CDR3 protein: CASSWDRAGPYGYTF. The DNA of the CDR3 is TGTGCCAGCAGTTGGGACAGGGCTGGACCCTATGGCTACACCTTC.

The sample holds many counts of this clonotype. The chain has TRBV27 and TRBJ2-7; TRBD2 aligns across 7 bases. The V gene's germline CDR1 is MNHEY and CDR2 SMNVEV (reference sequence). This CDR3 spans 14 amino acids. V lost 7 bases, J lost 3 bases, and 9 bases stayed unmatched. In DNA form, the CDR3 reads TGTGCCAGCAACTCAGTGGGGGGGGACTACGAGCAGTACTTC. It is translated as CASNSVGGDYEQYF.

In this sample, this clonotype turned up a few times. The chain combines TRBV7-9 with TRBJ2-7; D unresolved. Germline V gene sequence: CDR1 SEHNR, CDR2 FQNEAQ (reference sequence). Deletions cut 1 base from V and 5 bases from J, with 9 bases between. This CDR3 is built from 13 residues. CDR3 in amino acids: CASSLDSLHEQYF. The CDR3 bases are TGTGCCAGCAGCTTAGACAGCCTTCACGAGCAGTACTTC. Together with reference TRBV7-9 and TRBJ2-7, the CDR3 gives the full variable domain: DTGVSQNPRHKITKRGQNVTFRCDPISEHNRLYWYRQTLGQGPEFLTYFQNEAQLEKSRLLSDRFSAERPKGSFSTLEIQRTEQGDSAMYLCASSLDSLHEQYFGPGTRLTVT.

Comments on this clonotype: Just one base apart from a much larger clone, this may be a read error. The chain recombines TRBV20-1 with TRBJ2-2, with a tentative D call TRBD2 (7 bases). CDR3 size: 13 residues. V was cut by 3 bases and J by 7 bases, with 12 bases left in between. Germline CDR1 reads DFQATT; CDR2 reads SNEGSKA (reference sequence). This chain's CDR3 is CSARWGGGGELFF. The CDR3 bases are TGCAGTGCTAGGTGGGGGGGCGGCGGGGAGCTGTTTTTT.

Comment on this clonotype: A read error may explain this, as a much larger clone is one base away. The rearrangement uses TRBV20-1 and TRBJ1-4; TRBD1 matches 7 bases. CDR1 and CDR2 from the germline V gene are DFQATT and SNEGSKA (reference sequence). The CDR3 spans 13 residues. With V trimmed by 6 bases and J by 7 bases, 8 bases remained unmatched. The CDR3 sequence: CSAQQGTCEKLFF. The CDR3 bases are TGCAGTGCGCAACAGGGGACATGTGAAAAACTGTTTTTT.

This clonotype was picked up many times. This rearrangement joins TRBV7-3 to TRBJ2-3; D gene unclear. CDR1 is SGHTA and CDR2 is FQGTGA in the germline V gene. V was shortened by 2 bases and J by 2 bases, with 5 bases between the two germline ends. The CDR3 has 13 amino acids. The CDR3 nucleotides read TGTGCCAGCAGCTTACCCTCCACAGATACGCAGTATTTT. Its protein is CASSLPSTDTQYF.

This clonotype appeared many times. The chain has TRBV5-1 and TRBJ2-1; 8 positions match TRBD2. V lost 2 bases and J lost 7; bases outside the gene matches: 8. The CDR3 is 15 amino acids. Germline assignment: CDR1 SGHRS and CDR2 YFSETQ. CDR3 nucleotide sequence: TGCGCCAGCAGCTTCCAAGCGGGGGTTGATAATGAGCAGTTCTTC. Its protein product is CASSFQAGVDNEQFF.

This clonotype was found many times. This chain uses TRBV5-4 with TRBJ1-1; 9 nucleotides line up with TRBD1. This CDR3 has 13 residues. Germline V gene lookup returns CDR1 SGHNT and CDR2 YYREEE (reference sequence). V was pared by 2 bases and J by 7 bases, with 3 bases of the junction left unmatched. CDR3 region: CASSLQGADEAFF. DNA of the CDR3: TGTGCCAGCAGCTTACAGGGGGCTGATGAAGCTTTCTTT. Full variable domain (remainder filled in from reference TRBV5-4 and TRBJ1-1): ETGVTQSPTHLIKTRGQQVTLRCSSQSGHNTVSWYQQALGQGPQFIFQYYREEENGRGNFPPRFSGLQFPNYSSELNVNALELDDSALYLCASSLQGADEAFFGQGTRLTVV.

The chain couples TRBV12-3 or TRBV12-4 to TRBJ2-3; D gene unclear. The CDR3 loop spans 14 amino acids. V was shortened by 6 bases and J by 2 bases, with 12 bases between the two germline ends. CDR3 in DNA: TGTGCCAGCAGATTTTCAGACTCCACAGATACGCAGTATTTT. This codes for CASRFSDSTDTQYF.

This clonotype was found many times. The V call is TRBV20-1, the J call TRBJ2-5; D unresolved. V lost 3 bases and J lost 5, with 4 bases in between. The CDR3 spans 10 residues. CDR1 is DFQATT and CDR2 is SNEGSKA in the germline V gene (reference sequence). CDR3 DNA: TGCAGTGCTAGTCAGGAGACCCAGTACTTC. It codes for CSASQETQYF.

This clonotype was observed a few times. This chain joins TRBV18 and TRBJ2-3, with D tentatively TRBD2 (5 bases). CDR3 length equals 15 residues. The ends were cut back, 3 bases at V and 5 bases at J, with 15 bases in the middle. Germline CDR1 reads KGHSH; CDR2 reads LQKENI. The CDR3 sequence: CASSPMGLREDTQYF. The CDR3 DNA follows: TGTGCCAGCTCACCCATGGGGTTACGGGAAGATACGCAGTATTTT.

This clonotype was seen many times. This chain joins TRBV7-3 and TRBJ1-3; 10 positions agree with TRBD1. CDR3 length: 15 amino acids. The junction had 4 bases not matched to a gene; V was cut back by 0 bases and J by 8 bases. From germline, CDR1 is SGHTA and CDR2 FQGTGA. The CDR3 DNA follows: TGTGCCAGCAGCTTAACCGGGACAGGGGTGGACACCATATATTTT. Amino acid sequence: CASSLTGTGVDTIYF.

This clonotype appeared a few times. The chain has TRBV2 and TRBJ2-2, with 9 nucleotides matching TRBD1. This CDR3 region has 15 residues. V was pared by 6 bases and J by 4 bases, with 6 bases of the junction left unmatched. Germline assignment: CDR1 SNHLY and CDR2 FYNNEI. This chain's CDR3 is CASSEQGARTGELFF. In nucleotides, the CDR3 is TGTGCCAGCAGCGAACAGGGGGCGCGCACCGGGGAGCTGTTTTTT. The variable domain in full, with the rest retrieved from reference TRBV2 and TRBJ2-2, is EPEVTQTPSHQVTQMGQEVILRCVPISNHLYFYWYRQILGQKVEFLVSFYNNEISEKSEIFDDQFSVERPDGSNFTLKIRSTKLEDSAMYFCASSEQGARTGELFFGEGSRLTVL.

This clonotype was seen a single time. This rearrangement joins TRBV6-1 to TRBJ2-7; 7 positions agree with TRBD2. CDR3 length: 13 residues. Germline CDR1 and CDR2: MNHNS and SASEGT. With 9 bases clipped from V and 4 bases from J, the junction kept 9 bases outside the gene matches. DNA for the CDR3: TGTGCCAGGAAAGCGGGGCGCGGGTACGAGCAGTACTTC. This codes for CARKAGRGYEQYF.

This clonotype occurred a few times. The rearrangement uses TRBV12-3 or TRBV12-4 and TRBJ2-7; 9 nucleotides align to TRBD1. V lost 7 bases and J lost 0; bases outside the gene matches: 10. There are 16 residues in the CDR3. The CDR3 reads CASNPGQGTPSYEQYF. The CDR3 DNA is TGTGCCAGCAATCCTGGACAGGGGACACCCTCCTACGAGCAGTACTTC.

This clonotype was seen repeatedly, ten times or more. The rearrangement joins TRBV7-3 to TRBJ2-5; D is ambiguous. V was pared by 1 base and J by 1 base, with 7 bases between. The V gene's germline CDR1 is SGHTA and CDR2 FQGTGA. This CDR3 region has 14 residues. The CDR3, as DNA: TGTGCCAGCAGCTTAAATTCGGGCCAAGAGACCCAGTACTTC. It is translated as CASSLNSGQETQYF.

This clonotype was counted ten times or more. The chain carries TRBV7-9 and TRBJ2-2; a possible D gene is TRBD2 (7 bases). V lost 1 base and J lost 7, with 19 bases in between. The CDR3 has 17 amino acids. Germline assignment: CDR1 SEHNR and CDR2 FQNEAQ (reference sequence). The CDR3 DNA reads TGTGCCAGCAGCTTAGGCGGGGGCACGTCGATATTCGGGGAGCTGTTTTTT. This codes for CASSLGGGTSIFGELFF.

This clonotype was detected only a few times. The chain links TRBV15 to TRBJ2-3; possibly TRBD2 for D (7 bases). The V gene lost 9 bases and the J gene lost 0 bases, with 16 bases spanning the gap. This CDR3 has 15 residues. CDR1 is LNHNV, CDR2 YYDKDF, per germline (reference sequence). The CDR3 sequence: CATRGPGLSTDTQYF. CDR3 in DNA: TGTGCCACGCGGGGGCCGGGACTCAGCACAGATACGCAGTATTTT.

A remark on this clonotype: It may be a read error: a sequence one base away is much more abundant. The rearrangement joins TRBV7-9 to TRBJ1-3; D possibly corresponds to TRBD1 (5 bases). The CDR3 is made up of 16 amino acids. Germline V gene data show CDR1 as SEHNR and CDR2 as FQNEAQ (reference sequence). CDR3 loop: CASSPPGLISGYTIYF. In DNA form, the CDR3 reads TGTGCCAGCAGCCCGCCGGGACTGATCTCTGGATACACCATATATTTT.